This TCR beta chain was identified in a study of tumor-infiltrating lymphocytes in primary liver carcinoma. Study-wide background: Tumors, staged T1-T3 N0M0, spanned roughly 4.2 to 11 cm.

Of note for this clonotype: The antigen remains undetermined.

TCR beta cDNA was prepared out of about 530 ng total RNA by means of a constant-region primer. ARM-PCR, slightly modified, supplied the TCR beta libraries through three nested multiplex PCR rounds. Both of the initial two PCR rounds ran for approximately 11 cycles and employed TRBV1-TRBV30 forward primers alongside a C-beta reverse primer. Each CDR3 protein is one row after TCRdb ran MiXCR on the multiplex PCR reads. This sample has tens of thousands of distinct CDR3 sequences, with approximately 70% found just once. The CDR3 contains 14 residues. V lost 8 bases and J lost 11, with 23 bases in between. CDR1 and CDR2 (germline): MGHRA, YSYEKL. Whole-study findings and limits: Merely some 8-24% of top clones spanned all five tumor regions. It was in tumors, not blood, that the top-250-clone fraction was significantly higher (p = 0.039).

Without any cell sorting, 20-30 mg of bulk tissue yielded co-extracted RNA and DNA. The patients lived with chronic HBV infection and had not yet received any treatment. This clonotype originated in a middle-aged man with primary liver carcinoma and hepatitis B virus infection. Sequenced input: liver tumor tissue from sampling region 1. Subset reported: tumor region T1, superior pole. This chain connects TRBV4-1 to TRBJ2-3; either TRBD1 or TRBD2 may fit D (6 bases each). CDR3 residues: CASLGRGPTYMQYF. The CDR3 bases are TGCGCCAGCCTCGGCCGGGGGCCCACATATATGCAGTATTTT.